One and the same sample provided the 23 T cell receptor beta chains below, sequenced in a study of Tregs in tolerant kidney transplant recipients. Sequenced by immunoSEQ multiplex PCR; TCRdb stores in-frame clones only, minus some. The sample includes 55,000 to 70,000 clones, approximately 83% of them seen just once. Sample: Tregs from blood, taken before the transplant. The receptor source for this set is a human donor who received a combined kidney and bone marrow transplant.

This sequence joins TRBV18 and TRBJ1-1, with D hard to call. V lost 5 bases and J lost 3, with 4 bases in between. This CDR3 has 11 amino acids. Looked up from germline, CDR1 is KGHSH and CDR2 is LQKENI. CDR3 protein: CASSLYTEAFF. The CDR3 nucleotides are TGTGCCAGCTCATTGTACACTGAAGCTTTCTTT.

V and J are TRBV28 and TRBJ1-2; the D is unclear. Germline CDR1 and CDR2: MDHEN and SYDVKM. The CDR3 is made up of 12 amino acids. V lost 6 bases and J 1 base, leaving 6 bases between the germline ends. CDR3 sequence reads: CASRSINYGYTF. As DNA, the CDR3 is TGTGCCAGCAGGTCGATTAACTATGGCTACACCTTC.

The genes are TRBV7-2 and TRBJ2-3; D perhaps matches TRBD1 (6 bases). Germline lookup yields CDR1 SGHTA and CDR2 FQGNSA. Trimming pared 0 bases from V and 5 bases from J, leaving 15 bases between. The CDR3 covers 16 residues. CDR3 region: CASSLAGAALGDTQYF. CDR3 coding DNA: TGTGCCAGCAGCTTAGCGGGGGCTGCCCTGGGAGATACGCAGTATTTT.

V is TRBV18 and J is TRBJ1-6; no reliable D call. Trimming removed 1 base at V and 3 bases at J, with 4 bases between. Germline V lookup: CDR1 KGHSH, CDR2 LQKENI. The CDR3 has 14 amino acids. The CDR3 here is CASSPQGYNSPLHF. The CDR3 DNA is TGTGCCAGCTCACCACAGGGCTATAATTCACCCCTCCACTTT.

The V call is TRBV7-2, the J call TRBJ2-2; D call uncertain. This CDR3 is built from 13 residues. V lost 7 bases and J lost 4, with 10 bases in between. Germline-derived CDR1 and CDR2 are SGHTA and FQGNSA. Here the CDR3 reads CASTRLGTGELFF. CDR3 DNA: TGTGCCAGCACCAGACTGGGCACCGGGGAGCTGTTTTTT.

V is TRBV7-1 and J is TRBJ1-1; unclear D gene. TRBV7-1 is an ORF for which the function is uncertain. Trimming left V 9 bases short and J 0 bases short, with 11 bases between. The CDR3 spans 13 residues. CDR3 bases: TGTGCCAGTACCAGGAGTATGAACACTGAAGCTTTCTTT. Encoded protein: CASTRSMNTEAFF.

The rearrangement uses TRBV7-2 and TRBJ2-7, with D perhaps matching TRBD1 or TRBD2 (6 bases each). V dropped 2 bases and J dropped 1 base, with 12 bases sitting between them. CDR1 and CDR2 from the germline V gene are SGHTA and FQGNSA. The CDR3 extends over 15 amino acids. The DNA for the CDR3 is TGTGCCAGCAGCTTAATCGGGGGCCTTTCCTACGAGCAGTACTTC. Its translation is CASSLIGGLSYEQYF.

The chain employs TRBV5-1 and TRBJ2-1; TRBD1 is a possible D gene (6 bases). V was cut by 1 base and J by 9 bases, with 11 bases left in between. Per the germline V gene, CDR1 is SGHRS and CDR2 is YFSETQ. The CDR3 extends over 13 amino acids. DNA for the CDR3: TGCGCCAGCAGCTTGATAGGGGGATCTGAGCAGTTCTTC. Translating it yields CASSLIGGSEQFF.

The chain is built from TRBV6-5 and TRBJ2-4, with a possible D match to TRBD1 (6 bases). The V gene's germline CDR1 is MNHEY and CDR2 SVGAGI. The V end was cut by 0 bases, the J end by 9 bases, with 9 bases between. CDR3 length: 13 residues. The CDR3 bases are TGTGCCAGCAGTTACTCAGTAGGGGGCATTCAGTACTTC. Its translation: CASSYSVGGIQYF.

The rearrangement links TRBV6-1 to TRBJ1-1; TRBD1 agrees at 8 bases. CDR3 length: 13 amino acids. The germline V gene has CDR1 MNHNS and CDR2 SASEGT. Trimming at V came to 9 bases and at J to 2 bases, leaving 5 bases not matched to a gene. CDR3 sequence reads: CASSTGANTEAFF. Written as DNA, the CDR3 is TGTGCCAGTTCGACAGGGGCAAACACTGAAGCTTTCTTT.

V and J are TRBV5-1 and TRBJ2-3; 7 bases are a match to TRBD1. With 1 base clipped from V and 5 bases from J, the junction kept 4 bases outside the gene matches. This CDR3 has 14 amino acids. From germline, CDR1 is SGHRS and CDR2 YFSETQ. CDR3 protein: CASSLRGLVDTQYF. The CDR3 bases are TGCGCCAGCAGCTTGAGGGGGCTCGTAGATACGCAGTATTTT.

The V and J genes are TRBV6-4 and TRBJ1-5; 7 bases are shared with TRBD1. The CDR3 spans 15 residues. Germline CDR1 MRHNA, CDR2 SNTAGT. Trimming took 6 bases from V and 1 from J; bases not matched to a gene: 6. CDR3 sequence: CASRRQGWSNQPQHF. CDR3 nucleotides: TGTGCCAGCAGGAGACAGGGTTGGAGCAATCAGCCCCAGCATTTT.

The CDR3 coding sequence is TGTGCCAGCAGCTTAGTGGGCACAGGGGCCCTAAATGAAAAACTGTTTTTT. Protein product: CASSLVGTGALNEKLFF. This rearrangement joins TRBV7-9 to TRBJ1-4; 7 positions agree with TRBD1. CDR1 and CDR2 (germline): SEHNR, FQNEAQ (reference sequence). Losses at the gene ends were 1 base for V and 5 bases for J; bases not matched to a gene: 10. The CDR3 has 17 residues.

The chain has TRBV19 and TRBJ1-2; 11 positions agree with TRBD1. Germline V CDR1 and CDR2: LNHDA, SQIVND (reference sequence). V shed 9 bases and J 9 bases; nucleotides not matched to a gene: 6. CDR3 length equals 12 residues. The CDR3 region is CASGQGAGSYTF. DNA for the CDR3: TGTGCCAGCGGACAGGGGGCAGGGAGCTACACCTTC. Full variable domain (missing parts from reference TRBV19 and TRBJ1-2): DGGITQSPKYLFRKEGQNVTLSCEQNLNHDAMYWYRQDPGQGLRLIYYSQIVNDFQKGDIAEGYSVSREKKESFPLTVTSAQKNPTAFYLCASGQGAGSYTFGSGTRLTVV.

Here the CDR3 reads CASSQSSRSEYNEQFF. In DNA, the CDR3 is TGCGCCAGCAGTCAATCATCCAGGTCGGAGTACAATGAGCAGTTCTTC. The rearrangement joins TRBV23-1 to TRBJ2-1; D not certain. TRBV23-1 is an ORF for which the function is uncertain. The CDR3 loop spans 16 amino acids. The V end lost 0 bases, the J end lost 4 bases, and 13 bases lay between the germline ends.

CDR3 region: CASSLVWTHSNQPQHF. The CDR3 DNA reads TGTGCCAGCAGCTTGGTTTGGACACATAGCAATCAGCCCCAGCATTTT. The chain employs TRBV5-5 and TRBJ1-5, with D possibly TRBD1 on 5 matching bases. The V gene lost 0 bases and the J gene lost 0 bases, with 10 bases spanning the gap. The length of the CDR3 is 16 residues. CDR1 and CDR2 (germline): SGHKS, YYEKEE (reference sequence).

This chain links TRBV29-1 with TRBJ2-4; perhaps TRBD2 as D (6 bases). V dropped 7 bases and J dropped 7 bases, with 17 bases sitting between them. This CDR3 is 13 amino acids long. Germline CDR1 SQVTM, CDR2 ANQGSEA. The CDR3 sequence: CSARPPGGNIQYF. For the CDR3, the DNA is TGCAGCGCCAGACCCCCCGGGGGTAACATTCAGTACTTC.

The chain recombines TRBV18 with TRBJ2-1, with 7 bases aligning to TRBD2. The CDR3 runs 16 residues. CDR1 and CDR2 (germline): KGHSH, LQKENI. V lost 3 bases, J lost 6 bases, and 11 bases stayed unmatched. The CDR3 spells CASSPRTGTGGNEQFF. CDR3 DNA sequence: TGTGCCAGCTCACCCAGGACCGGGACGGGGGGCAATGAGCAGTTCTTC. The entire variable domain, with the rest obtained from reference TRBV18 and TRBJ2-1, is as follows: NAGVMQNPRHLVRRRGQEARLRCSPMKGHSHVYWYRQLPEEGLKFMVYLQKENIIDESGMPKERFSAEFPKEGPSILRIQQVVRGDSAAYFCASSPRTGTGGNEQFFGPGTRLTVL.

The chain employs TRBV2 and TRBJ1-6; no reliable D call. V was clipped by 4 bases and J by 8 bases, with 18 bases between them. The CDR3 covers 16 residues. CDR1 and CDR2 (germline): SNHLY, FYNNEI. CDR3 sequence: CASSAWSSGLDSPLHF. DNA of the CDR3: TGTGCCAGCAGTGCGTGGTCCTCAGGATTAGATTCACCCCTCCACTTT. Supplemented by reference TRBV2 and TRBJ1-6, the full variable domain reads EPEVTQTPSHQVTQMGQEVILRCVPISNHLYFYWYRQILGQKVEFLVSFYNNEISEKSEIFDDQFSVERPDGSNFTLKIRSTKLEDSAMYFCASSAWSSGLDSPLHFGNGTRLTVT.

This chain links TRBV7-2 with TRBJ2-2; 8 bases agree with TRBD2. V dropped 5 bases and J dropped 4; count of bases not matched to a gene: 15. Germline assignment: CDR1 SGHTA and CDR2 FQGNSA. The CDR3 runs 18 residues. DNA for the CDR3: TGTGCCAGCAGCCTTCCCAAAAGCGGGAGTTGGGCCACCGGGGAGCTGTTTTTT. Its translation: CASSLPKSGSWATGELFF.

The genes are TRBV23-1 and TRBJ2-5; maybe TRBD1 (5 bases). The end of the DNA fits TRBJ2-7 better, so the J call may be wrong. TRBV23-1 falls under the ORF class, with uncertain function. CDR3 size: 13 residues. CDR3 region: CASSQGQSYEQYF. CDR3 nucleotide sequence: TGCGCCAGCAGTCAGGGGCAGTCCTACGAGCAGTACTTC.

The rearrangement links TRBV28 to TRBJ2-7; no firm D call. V was cut by 1 base and J by 0 bases, with 10 bases left in between. The CDR3 is 15 residues long. CDR1 is MDHEN, CDR2 SYDVKM, per germline. CDR3 in DNA: TGTGCCAGCAGTTTATTGTCAGAGAGCTCCTACGAGCAGTACTTC. Translated: CASSLLSESSYEQYF.

V and J are TRBV11-2 and TRBJ1-1; D possibly corresponds to TRBD1 (5 bases). The germline V gene encodes CDR1 SGHAT and CDR2 FQNNGV. V lost 5 bases and J lost 4, with 14 bases in between. The CDR3 spans 14 residues. The CDR3 bases are TGTGCCAGCAGCCGTTCCAGGGTGGGCACTGAAGCTTTCTTT. Translation: CASSRSRVGTEAFF.